The rows below give T cell receptor beta chains drawn from one sample of a study of identical twins. One entry per CDR3 protein results from TCRdb running MiXCR on the 5' RACE reads. The sample holds approximately 890,000 distinct CDR3 sequences, roughly an eighth seen once. The same sample was also used in a study of yellow fever vaccine responses in identical twins.

Sequencing was performed on PBMCs. These receptors came from a woman aged 18-29 years in good health. Each CDR3 is given with its conserved first and last residue. Fields, in order: V gene, clone size, J gene, D gene, CDR3 protein, CDR3 DNA. A D gene is named only where the DNA matches it firmly. Size tells how often a clone was seen (once, few, many) or the class of an expanded clone, and some rows leave it out.

TRBV20-1	-	TRBJ2-3	TRBD2	CSARWGGDTQYF	TGCAGTGCTAGATGGGGGGGAGATACGCAGTATTTT
TRBV24-1	few	TRBJ2-1	-	CATSRGSSSYNEQFF	TGTGCCACCAGTCGGGGGTCCAGCTCCTACAATGAGCAGTTCTTC
TRBV2	few	TRBJ1-1	-	CASRGDATRDF	TGTGCCAGCAGGGGGGACGCCACGCGCGACTTT
TRBV28	few	TRBJ2-1	-	CASSLLDTFDNEQFF	TGTGCCAGCAGTTTACTAGATACCTTCGACAATGAGCAGTTCTTC
TRBV4-1	few	TRBJ2-1	TRBD2	CASSHGSGARSYNEQFF	TGCGCCAGCAGCCACGGTAGCGGGGCCCGCTCCTACAATGAGCAGTTCTTC
TRBV20-1	-	TRBJ2-2	-	CSAPLVKGWYSTGELFF	TGCAGTGCTCCGCTCGTGAAAGGGTGGTATAGCACCGGGGAGCTGTTTTTT
TRBV29-1	many	TRBJ2-2	-	CSVAGSRTGELFF	TGCAGCGTGGCCGGGTCGAGAACCGGGGAGCTGTTTTTT
TRBV5-1	many	TRBJ2-3	TRBD2	CASSFVAGGITDTQYF	TGCGCCAGCAGCTTCGTAGCGGGAGGTATAACAGATACGCAGTATTTT
TRBV11-2	many	TRBJ1-5	TRBD1	CASSLEGGSNQPQHF	TGTGCCAGCAGCTTAGAAGGGGGCAGCAATCAGCCCCAGCATTTT
TRBV7-7	few	TRBJ2-3	-	CASSYTRGDTQYF	TGTGCCAGCAGCTACACTAGGGGAGATACGCAGTATTTT
TRBV5-1	few	TRBJ2-7	-	CASSLGGLETYEQYF	TGCGCCAGCAGCTTGGGCGGTTTAGAGACCTACGAGCAGTACTTC
TRBV5-1	few	TRBJ2-2	TRBD1	CASSWDRIPTGELFF	TGCGCCAGCAGCTGGGACAGAATTCCGACCGGGGAGCTGTTTTTT
TRBV7-9	-	TRBJ1-5	-	CASSLTGPHQPQHF	TGTGCCAGCAGCTTAACCGGCCCCCATCAGCCCCAGCATTTT
TRBV5-1	-	TRBJ1-3	-	CASSHETSSGNTIYF	TGCGCCAGCAGCCACGAGACCAGCTCTGGAAACACCATATATTTT
TRBV5-1	-	TRBJ1-2	TRBD1	CASSPSTDRVYVYGYTF	TGCGCCAGCAGCCCTTCCACCGACAGGGTGTATGTCTATGGCTACACCTTC
TRBV4-1	few	TRBJ1-1	TRBD1	CASSDREGTEAFF	TGCGCCAGCAGCGACAGGGAGGGAACTGAAGCTTTCTTT
TRBV3-1	-	TRBJ2-2	TRBD1	CASRETGGRNTGELFF	TGTGCCAGCAGAGAAACAGGGGGTAGGAACACCGGGGAGCTGTTTTTT
TRBV5-1	few	TRBJ2-1	TRBD1	CASSSRTGTGSYNEQFF	TGCGCCAGCAGCTCACGAACCGGGACAGGGTCCTACAATGAGCAGTTCTTC
TRBV27	many	TRBJ2-7	-	CASSLPPGPPNLVSYEQYF	TGTGCCAGCAGTTTGCCTCCAGGGCCCCCGAACCTAGTGTCCTACGAGCAGTACTTC
TRBV28	-	TRBJ2-5	TRBD1	CASSLPGTAQSQYF	TGTGCCAGCAGTTTACCTGGGACAGCGCAATCCCAGTACTTC
TRBV29-1	-	TRBJ2-1	-	CSVTGTHLYNEQFF	TGCAGCGTCACCGGGACGCACCTTTACAATGAGCAGTTCTTC
TRBV10-3	few	TRBJ2-1	-	CAISERGREIDEQFF	TGTGCCATCAGTGAGCGGGGCCGGGAGATAGATGAGCAGTTCTTC
TRBV27	-	TRBJ1-2	TRBD1	CASSLSAGDRGYYGYTF	TGTGCCAGCAGTTTATCGGCGGGGGACAGGGGGTACTATGGCTACACCTTC
TRBV7-9	few	TRBJ2-1	-	CASSRNRDRNEQFF	TGTGCCAGCAGCCGTAACAGAGACCGCAATGAGCAGTTCTTC
TRBV20-1	many	TRBJ2-4	-	CSAAIQGSDVNIQYF	TGCAGTGCGGCTATACAGGGATCCGACGTTAACATTCAGTACTTC
TRBV6-2/TRBV6-3	few	TRBJ2-7	-	CASSYSTWQAADSYEQYF	TGTGCCAGCAGTTACTCGACCTGGCAGGCAGCCGACTCCTACGAGCAGTACTTC
TRBV5-1	few	TRBJ1-6	-	CASSLGTSYNSPLHF	TGCGCCAGCAGCTTGGGGACCTCCTATAATTCACCCCTCCACTTT
TRBV5-1	few	TRBJ2-2	TRBD2	CASSANRLAGGLMTGELFF	TGCGCCAGCAGCGCGAACAGACTAGCGGGAGGCTTAATGACCGGGGAGCTGTTTTTT
TRBV10-3	few	TRBJ2-1	TRBD2	CAIRETSGTYNEQFF	TGTGCCATCAGAGAGACTAGCGGGACTTACAATGAGCAGTTCTTC
TRBV9	few	TRBJ1-1	-	CASSVGHLNTEAFF	TGTGCCAGCAGCGTAGGACACTTGAACACTGAAGCTTTCTTT
TRBV20-1	-	TRBJ2-1	TRBD1	CSARGDREYNEQFF	TGCAGTGCTAGGGGGGACAGGGAGTACAATGAGCAGTTCTTC
TRBV3-1	-	TRBJ2-5	-	CASSQDRIWQETQYF	TGTGCCAGCAGCCAAGATCGTATCTGGCAAGAGACCCAGTACTTC
TRBV10-3	many	TRBJ2-7	TRBD2	CAISVPELAGMEQYF	TGTGCCATCAGTGTGCCAGAACTAGCGGGAATGGAGCAGTACTTC
TRBV12-3/TRBV12-4	few	TRBJ2-3	TRBD2	CASSFLAGVVDTQYF	TGTGCCAGCAGTTTTCTAGCGGGGGTAGTGGATACGCAGTATTTT
TRBV4-1	many	TRBJ1-6	-	CASSQDWTDADSPLHF	TGCGCCAGCAGCCAAGATTGGACAGATGCCGATTCACCCCTCCACTTT
TRBV6-1	many	TRBJ2-3	-	CASNIIGGTDTQYF	TGTGCCAGCAACATAATCGGGGGCACAGATACGCAGTATTTT
TRBV18	-	TRBJ2-5	-	CASSPTIWAQYF	TGTGCCAGCTCACCGACAATTTGGGCCCAGTACTTC
TRBV7-9	many	TRBJ2-2	TRBD1	CASSSEAGGTGELFF	TGTGCCAGCAGCTCAGAAGCAGGGGGAACCGGGGAGCTGTTTTTT
TRBV28	few	TRBJ2-7	TRBD2	CASSSPWGGRSYEQYF	TGTGCCAGCAGTTCCCCATGGGGCGGGAGAAGCTACGAGCAGTACTTC
TRBV20-1	many	TRBJ2-7	-	CSARLGSYEQYF	TGCAGTGCTAGACTAGGATCCTACGAGCAGTACTTC
TRBV3-1	few	TRBJ2-1	-	CASSRGTFSYNEQFF	TGTGCCAGCAGCCGCGGGACCTTCTCCTACAATGAGCAGTTCTTC
TRBV20-1	once	TRBJ2-3	-	CSARDVVSDPDTQYF	TGCAGTGCTAGAGATGTAGTATCCGACCCAGATACGCAGTATTTT
TRBV16	few	TRBJ1-5	TRBD1	CASSQRTGDNQPQHF	TGTGCCAGCAGCCAACGCACAGGGGACAATCAGCCCCAGCATTTT
TRBV6-5	-	TRBJ1-1	-	CASSYVSGTAGRTEAFF	TGTGCCAGCAGTTACGTATCCGGGACCGCGGGGCGGACTGAAGCTTTCTTT
TRBV15	many	TRBJ2-1	-	CATSREGVGAYNEQFF	TGTGCCACCAGCAGAGAAGGGGTCGGCGCCTACAATGAGCAGTTCTTC
TRBV10-3	-	TRBJ2-3	TRBD2	CAISESRASGEFTDTQYF	TGTGCCATCAGTGAGTCGAGGGCTAGCGGGGAGTTCACAGATACGCAGTATTTT
TRBV10-2	-	TRBJ2-5	-	CASGSYQETQYF	TGCGCCAGCGGGAGCTACCAAGAGACCCAGTACTTC
TRBV20-1	few	TRBJ2-3	-	CSAILSRGSTDTQYF	TGCAGTGCCATCCTCTCCAGGGGAAGCACAGATACGCAGTATTTT
TRBV2	-	TRBJ2-2	-	CTFCLRGGAGSWTGELFF	TGTACCTTCTGTTTGAGAGGGGGCGCGGGATCGTGGACCGGGGAGCTGTTTTTT
TRBV2	few	TRBJ1-1	TRBD1	CASSPGQGGAFF	TGTGCCAGCAGTCCCGGACAGGGAGGGGCTTTCTTT
TRBV3-1	few	TRBJ1-1	TRBD1	CASRPRQGRNTEAFF	TGTGCCAGCAGACCCAGACAGGGCAGAAACACTGAAGCTTTCTTT
TRBV13	many	TRBJ2-1	-	CASSPGTEPNNEQFF	TGTGCCAGCAGCCCAGGGACGGAGCCAAACAATGAGCAGTTCTTC
TRBV20-1	few	TRBJ1-6	-	CSARLRGEGHNSPLHF	TGCAGTGCTAGGCTCCGGGGGGAAGGGCATAATTCACCCCTCCACTTT
TRBV20-1	-	TRBJ2-1	TRBD2	CSASGRANNEQFF	TGCAGTGCTAGCGGGAGGGCGAACAATGAGCAGTTCTTC
TRBV6-5	-	TRBJ2-1	TRBD2	CASSYGLAGGRNEQFF	TGTGCCAGCAGTTACGGACTAGCGGGGGGGCGGAATGAGCAGTTCTTC
TRBV20-1	few	TRBJ1-3	-	CSARERQGKGNTIYF	TGCAGTGCTAGGGAGCGGCAGGGAAAAGGAAACACCATATATTTT
TRBV19	-	TRBJ1-1	-	CASSIASNTEAFF	TGTGCCAGTAGTATCGCCTCGAACACTGAAGCTTTCTTT
TRBV10-3	many	TRBJ2-1	-	CAISESILRDEQFF	TGTGCCATCAGTGAGTCCATTTTGCGGGATGAGCAGTTCTTC
TRBV3-1	few	TRBJ2-1	TRBD2	CASSQEGTSGSDEQFF	TGTGCCAGCAGCCAAGAGGGGACTAGCGGGAGCGATGAGCAGTTCTTC